This T cell receptor (beta chain) derives from a study of cytomegalovirus exposure and HLA in healthy donors. Whole-study findings and limits: Among CMV-associated TCR beta chains, most appeared HLA-restricted in a later analysis. Earlier analysis yielded a pattern in which most TCR beta V segments were productive about 90% or about 30% of the time. It was approximately 160 TCR beta chains that were listed as cytomegalovirus-associated.

The PCR employed 60 Vbeta primers together with 13 Jbeta primers. Repertoires were generated with immunoSEQ multiplex PCR, while TCRdb's copy carries only in-frame clones and drops some. This table has around 92,000 clones, more than 70% appearing once. On this clone itself: Its antigen is not identified.

Germline CDR1 ENHRY, CDR2 SYGVKD. This CDR3 is 14 amino acids long. V was clipped by 4 bases and J by 1 base; unmatched bases: 3. J is TRBJ1-1 and V is TRBV10-3; 7 bases fit TRBD1. This TCR came from a man younger than 35 in good health and CMV-seronegative. The sample comprised PBMCs. The DNA of the CDR3 is TGTGCCATCAGTGGAACAGGGGAGAACACTGAAGCTTTCTTT. It is translated as CAISGTGENTEAFF.